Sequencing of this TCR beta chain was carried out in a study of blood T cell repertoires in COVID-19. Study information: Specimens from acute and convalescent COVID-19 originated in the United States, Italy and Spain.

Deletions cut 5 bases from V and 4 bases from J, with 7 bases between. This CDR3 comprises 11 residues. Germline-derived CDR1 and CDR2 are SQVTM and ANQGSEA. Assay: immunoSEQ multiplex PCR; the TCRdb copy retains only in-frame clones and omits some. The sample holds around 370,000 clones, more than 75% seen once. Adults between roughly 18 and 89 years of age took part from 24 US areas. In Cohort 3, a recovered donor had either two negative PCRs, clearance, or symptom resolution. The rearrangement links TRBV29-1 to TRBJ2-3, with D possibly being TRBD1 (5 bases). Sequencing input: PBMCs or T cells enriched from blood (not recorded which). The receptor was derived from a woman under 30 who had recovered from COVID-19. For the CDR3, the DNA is TGCAGCGTTTCACAGGCAGATACGCAGTATTTT. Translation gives CSVSQADTQYF.